This TCR beta chain comes out of a study of glioma-infiltrating T cells. Germline CDR1 is MNHEY and CDR2 is SVGEGT. The CDR3 spans 15 residues. Deletions cut 6 bases from V and 0 bases from J, with 11 bases between. The study, taken as a whole, reports: Only very few CDR3 sequences appeared in both tissue and blood. Tissue-blood divergence was below expectation in non-neoplastic patients, above in gliomas.

As concerns this clonotype: The target antigen is unknown.

TCR alpha and beta CDR3 regions were amplified from RNA using iRepertoire nested multiplex PCR. One-step reverse transcription and amplification started from approximately 100-400 ng of tissue mRNA or PBMC total RNA. Via MiXCR, TCRdb re-called the multiplex PCR reads, giving one row per CDR3 protein. The sample yields about 10,000 distinct CDR3 sequences, approximately 58% seen once. Sequenced material: glioma tissue, nonneoplastic brain tissue, or PBMCs (not recorded which). The chain recombines TRBV6-2 or TRBV6-3 with TRBJ1-4; D call uncertain. This TCR derives from a human donor with low-grade glioma or glioblastoma, undergoing nonglioma brain surgery, or in good health (not recorded which). DNA for the CDR3: TGTGCCAGCAGGATTGACCCAGCAACTAATGAAAAACTGTTTTTT. Its protein is CASRIDPATNEKLFF.